The 9 T cell receptor beta chains below come from one sample, sequenced in a study of cytomegalovirus exposure and HLA in healthy donors. In the PCR, 60 Vbeta and 13 Jbeta primers were used. Clones were read by immunoSEQ multiplex PCR, and TCRdb kept only the in-frame ones, dropping some. Altogether about 120,000 clones are present, 80% being singletons, with the ten largest covering approximately 0.24%. The sequencing input was PBMCs. These receptors were taken from a man in his forties or fifties in good health and CMV-seronegative.

This chain joins TRBV7-8 and TRBJ2-2, with 9 bases lining up with TRBD1. The CDR3 extends over 16 amino acids. The ends lost 3 bases at V and 4 bases at J; junction bases unmatched: 6. CDR1 SGHVS and CDR2 FQNEAQ come from the germline V gene. The CDR3 is CASSFLTGGGTGELFF. For the CDR3, the DNA is TGTGCCAGCAGCTTCCTGACAGGGGGTGGCACCGGGGAGCTGTTTTTT.

This clone was counted a few times. The chain is built from TRBV19 and TRBJ2-7; D gene unclear. The CDR3 has 14 amino acids. The germline CDR1 and CDR2 sequences are LNHDA and SQIVND (reference sequence). The V gene lost 1 base and the J gene lost 0 bases, with 7 bases spanning the gap. CDR3 nucleotides: TGTGCCAGTAGTATAGGCTGGAGCTCCTACGAGCAGTACTTC. Amino acid sequence: CASSIGWSSYEQYF.

The J gene is TRBJ2-5, the V gene TRBV2; 10 nucleotides line up with TRBD2. The DNA end favors TRBJ2-7, so the J call may be wrong. This CDR3 comprises 14 residues. CDR1 and CDR2 from the germline V gene are SNHLY and FYNNEI. The CDR3 is CASRRLAGVYEQYF. CDR3 nucleotides: TGTGCCAGCCGCCGTCTAGCGGGGGTTTACGAGCAGTACTTC.

The chain couples TRBV7-2 to TRBJ1-1; TRBD1 matches 7 bases. The V gene end was trimmed by 4 bases and the J gene end by 2 bases; junction bases not matched to a gene: 4. Germline CDR1 and CDR2: SGHTA and FQGNSA. This CDR3 region has 14 residues. The chain's CDR3 is CASSSGQLNTEAFF. The CDR3 region has the DNA TGTGCCAGCAGCTCGGGACAGCTCAACACTGAAGCTTTCTTT.

This sequence joins TRBV6-6 and TRBJ2-6; possible D gene TRBD2, 5 bases. Germline CDR1 MNHNY, CDR2 SVGAGI (reference sequence). This CDR3 has 15 residues. Trimming stripped 4 bases from V and 0 bases from J, with 7 bases between. The CDR3 region is CASSSGNSGANVLTF. DNA of the CDR3: TGTGCCAGCAGTTCCGGGAACTCTGGGGCCAACGTCCTGACTTTC.

The chain carries TRBV15 and TRBJ2-2; 7 bases agree with TRBD1. The CDR3 sequence is 15 residues long. The J segment lost 6 bases and the V segment lost 5 bases, leaving 9 bases of the junction unmatched. In germline, CDR1 is LNHNV, CDR2 YYDKDF (reference sequence). The chain's CDR3 is CATSFRQGRPGELFF. Written as DNA, the CDR3 is TGTGCCACCAGCTTCAGACAGGGACGTCCCGGGGAGCTGTTTTTT.

The chain combines TRBV27 with TRBJ2-7; 7 bases line up with TRBD1. Germline CDR1 is MNHEY and CDR2 is SMNVEV (reference sequence). Trimming removed 4 bases from V and 1 base from J; junction bases left unmatched: 10. This CDR3 comprises 16 residues. CDR3 in DNA: TGTGCCAGCAGTTCCCACAGGGGAATGCGGTCCTACGAGCAGTACTTC. This translates into CASSSHRGMRSYEQYF.

V gene TRBV4-2 combines with J gene TRBJ1-1, with 8 bases aligning to TRBD1. Germline loops: CDR1 LGHNA, CDR2 YNFKEQ. The CDR3 has 14 residues. The V and J ends lost 0 bases and 9 bases, in that order; junction bases with no gene match: 6. CDR3 DNA sequence: TGTGCCAGCAGCCAAGAGGGGACAGGCGAGAAAGCTTTCTTT. It translates to CASSQEGTGEKAFF.

This chain uses TRBV2 with TRBJ1-4; D is undetermined. The germline V gene encodes CDR1 SNHLY and CDR2 FYNNEI. The V end was cut by 7 bases, the J end by 0 bases, with 12 bases between. CDR3 length equals 15 residues. The CDR3 sequence: CASTLGGTTNEKLFF. The CDR3 nucleotides are TGTGCCAGCACCTTGGGAGGGACAACTAATGAAAAACTGTTTTTT. The full variable domain, in which reference TRBV2 and TRBJ1-4 provide the parts outside the CDR3, is EPEVTQTPSHQVTQMGQEVILRCVPISNHLYFYWYRQILGQKVEFLVSFYNNEISEKSEIFDDQFSVERPDGSNFTLKIRSTKLEDSAMYFCASTLGGTTNEKLFFGSGTQLSVL.